These 26 T cell receptor beta chains were all obtained from the same sample, sequenced in a study of Graves' ophthalmopathy and Graves' hyperthyroidism. The study amplified TCR beta CDR3 regions using RNA transcripts. RT-PCR was first run with HTBI primers, then multiplex PCR in a second round. TCRdb re-analysed the multiplex PCR reads in MiXCR, keeping a single row per CDR3 protein. The sample holds around 1.1 million distinct CDR3 sequences, roughly 35% seen once. What was sequenced was peripheral blood or thyroid tissue (not recorded which). These receptors came from an adult man with Graves' hyperthyroidism.

The chain joins TRBV7-3 to TRBJ1-2; TRBD1 agrees at 7 bases. Germline values: CDR1 SGHTA, CDR2 FQGTGA. V lost 5 bases and J lost 5; bases outside the gene matches: 5. The CDR3 consists of 13 residues. The CDR3: CASSPTGEYGYTF. CDR3 coding DNA: TGTGCCAGCAGCCCCACAGGGGAATATGGCTACACCTTC. The full variable domain, its missing parts supplied by reference TRBV7-3 and TRBJ1-2, is GAGVSQTPSNKVTEKGKYVELRCDPISGHTALYWYRQSLGQGPEFLIYFQGTGAADDSGLPNDRFFAVRPEGSVSTLKIQRTERGDSAVYLCASSPTGEYGYTFGSGTRLTVV.

Of note for this clonotype: A much larger clone lies a single base off, so this may be a read error. The chain links TRBV2 to TRBJ1-1; D is ambiguous. Trimming pared 6 bases from V and 5 bases from J, leaving 10 bases between. The CDR3 contains 12 residues. CDR1 is SNHLY and CDR2 is FYNNEI in the germline V gene. CDR3 nucleotide sequence: TGTGCCAGCAGGTCGATGGTGACTGAAGCTTTCTTT. This gives the protein CASRSMVTEAFF.

The table lists this clonotype with a count of one. The gene calls are TRBV5-6 and TRBJ2-5; TRBD2 might be the D (5 bases). Between the trimmed V and J ends, which lost 7 bases and 1 base, there was a span of 14 bases. Germline V gene data show CDR1 as SGHDT and CDR2 as YYEEEE. This CDR3 has 14 residues. CDR3 sequence reads: CASGRPGSQETQYF. The CDR3 region has the DNA TGTGCCAGCGGGAGACCGGGTTCCCAAGAGACCCAGTACTTC.

V is TRBV10-3 and J is TRBJ2-2; D uncertain. The CDR3 covers 16 residues. V was clipped by 3 bases and J by 1 base, with 12 bases between them. In germline, CDR1 is ENHRY, CDR2 SYGVKD. CDR3 sequence reads: CAISDPQSRNTGELFF. CDR3 bases: TGTGCCATCAGTGACCCCCAGTCTCGGAACACCGGGGAGCTGTTTTTT.

To note about this clonotype: This may be a read error: a much more frequent sequence differs by one nucleotide. The rearrangement links TRBV7-9 to TRBJ2-7; 10 nucleotides agree with TRBD2. The CDR3 spans 17 residues. CDR1 is SEHNR and CDR2 is FQNEAQ in the germline V gene (reference sequence). CDR3 in amino acids: CASSQGLGTSESYEQYF. CDR3 coding DNA: TGCGCCAGCAGCCAAGGGCTAGGGACTAGCGAGAGTTACGAGCAGTACTTC.

The CDR3 DNA reads TGTGCCAGCAGCGCCTGGACAGGCTTCGATGAAAAACTGTTTTTT. Translation: CASSAWTGFDEKLFF. This chain links TRBV11-2 with TRBJ1-4, with 7 bases fitting TRBD1. The germline V gene has CDR1 SGHAT and CDR2 FQNNGV. This CDR3 region has 15 residues. The junction had 9 bases not matched to a gene; V was cut back by 5 bases and J by 6 bases.

This clonotype was counted a few times. The chain recombines TRBV4-2 with TRBJ1-6, with D possibly TRBD1 on 6 matching bases. The V gene lost 0 bases and the J gene lost 10 bases, with 10 bases spanning the gap. Germline CDR1 is LGHNA and CDR2 is YNFKEQ. CDR3 size: 14 residues. CDR3: CASSQDRRGSPLHF. Here the CDR3 DNA reads TGTGCCAGCAGCCAAGACCGCAGGGGCTCACCCCTCCACTTT.

This clonotype was seen a single time. CDR3 loop: CASFGGNNSPLHF. The CDR3 DNA reads TGTGCCAGCTTTGGAGGCAATAATTCACCCCTCCACTTT. This chain joins TRBV28 and TRBJ1-6; no clear D gene. The germline CDR1 and CDR2 sequences are MDHEN and SYDVKM. V dropped 8 bases and J dropped 5 bases, with 10 bases sitting between them. This CDR3 is built from 13 residues.

This clonotype was counted many times. The rearrangement joins TRBV5-1 to TRBJ1-1; 7 positions match TRBD1. Germline V gives CDR1 SGHRS, CDR2 YFSETQ. V lost 0 bases to trimming and J lost 3 bases; unmatched junction nucleotides: 8. This CDR3 has 16 residues. CDR3 loop: CASSLGQGRIYTEAFF. For the CDR3, the DNA is TGCGCCAGCAGCTTGGGACAGGGACGTATCTACACTGAAGCTTTCTTT.

This clonotype was seen only a few times. The chain uses TRBV12-3 or TRBV12-4 and TRBJ1-1; no definite D call. V was clipped by 4 bases and J by 0 bases, with 9 bases between them. The CDR3 length is 14 residues. The CDR3 DNA reads as TGTGCCAGCAGTTCCGGCAGCTTGAACACTGAAGCTTTCTTT. Translation: CASSSGSLNTEAFF.

This clonotype has a count of ten or more. This sequence joins TRBV7-3 and TRBJ2-7; tentative D call: TRBD2 (6 bases). Germline V gene sequence: CDR1 SGHTA, CDR2 FQGTGA. This CDR3 is 15 amino acids long. With 1 base removed from V and 2 bases from J, the gap between germline ends came to 12 bases. CDR3 sequence: CASSLMGGGTYEQYF. The CDR3, as DNA: TGTGCCAGCAGCTTAATGGGCGGAGGGACCTACGAGCAGTACTTC.

The chain employs TRBV20-1 and TRBJ1-1; maybe TRBD1 (6 bases). Germline values: CDR1 DFQATT, CDR2 SNEGSKA (reference sequence). This CDR3 has 14 residues. V lost 3 bases and J 0 bases, leaving 11 bases between the germline ends. Here the CDR3 reads CSASEGQMNTEAFF. CDR3 DNA sequence: TGCAGTGCTAGTGAGGGACAAATGAACACTGAAGCTTTCTTT.

Many counts were recorded for this clonotype. J is TRBJ2-7 and V is TRBV15; 13 bases align to TRBD2. J lost 4 bases, V lost 5 bases, and 8 bases had no gene match. This CDR3 contains 16 residues. Looked up from germline, CDR1 is LNHNV and CDR2 is YYDKDF (reference sequence). The CDR3 nucleotides read TGTGCCACCAGCGTCGCCGGGACTAGCGGGATTTACGAGCAGTACTTC. Amino acids: CATSVAGTSGIYEQYF.

Concerning this clonotype: A clone one base away is much larger, so this may be a read error. The genes are TRBV2 and TRBJ2-5; unclear D gene. The CDR3 runs 15 residues. V lost 6 bases to trimming and J lost 0 bases, with 14 bases between them. Germline CDR1 reads SNHLY; CDR2 reads FYNNEI. CDR3 in amino acids: CASSLYHRYQETQYF. In DNA form, the CDR3 reads TGTGCCAGCAGCTTATATCACCGGTACCAAGAGACCCAGTACTTC.

The chain joins TRBV25-1 to TRBJ2-7, with a possible D match to TRBD2 (6 bases). V dropped 11 bases and J dropped 2 bases, with 16 bases sitting between them. Germline loops: CDR1 MGHDK, CDR2 SYGVNS. This CDR3 is 13 amino acids long. The CDR3 DNA follows: TGTGCCGTAAGGAACGGGAGAGCCTACGAGCAGTACTTC. As protein: CAVRNGRAYEQYF.

This clonotype was counted many times. This sequence joins TRBV7-8 and TRBJ2-7; the D is unclear. This CDR3 is built from 13 residues. Deletions cut 2 bases from V and 3 bases from J, with 8 bases between. CDR1 and CDR2 from the germline V gene are SGHVS and FQNEAQ. The CDR3 sequence is CASSLRAVYEQYF. The CDR3 DNA sequence: TGTGCCAGCAGCTTAAGGGCAGTCTACGAGCAGTACTTC.

For this clonotype: The junction differs from germline at one of its ends, possibly a read error. This chain uses TRBV7-8 with TRBJ1-5; possibly TRBD1 for D (5 bases). Germline V gives CDR1 SGHVS, CDR2 FQNEAQ. The CDR3 sequence is 16 residues long. CDR3 region: CASSQVVEGVNQPQHF. CDR3 DNA: TGCGCCAGCAGCCAAGTAGTGGAAGGGGTCAATCAGCCCCAGCATTTT.

This clonotype appeared once. V and J are TRBV7-8 and TRBJ1-5; 11 bases align to TRBD1. There are 17 residues in the CDR3. V lost 5 bases to trimming and J lost 2 bases; unmatched junction nucleotides: 8. The germline V gene encodes CDR1 SGHVS and CDR2 FQNEAQ. The CDR3 region has the DNA TGTGCCAGCAGCGCCCGGGACAGGGGGAACGGCAATCAGCCCCAGCATTTT. Translation: CASSARDRGNGNQPQHF. Together with reference TRBV7-8 and TRBJ1-5, the CDR3 gives the full variable domain: GAGVSQSPRYKVAKRGQDVALRCDPISGHVSLFWYQQALGQGPEFLTYFQNEAQLDKSGLPSDRFFAERPEGSVSTLKIQRTQQEDSAVYLCASSARDRGNGNQPQHFGDGTRLSIL.

The gene calls are TRBV11-1 and TRBJ2-2; 9 nucleotides match TRBD1. V was clipped by 4 bases and J by 5 bases; unmatched bases: 5. Germline-derived CDR1 and CDR2 are SGHAT and FQDESV (reference sequence). This CDR3 contains 15 residues. CDR3 in DNA: TGTGCCAGCAGCTCGGGGACAGGGCGGACCGGGGAGCTGTTTTTT. Its translation is CASSSGTGRTGELFF.

This clonotype was recorded at least ten times. The chain is built from TRBV20-1 and TRBJ2-7; the D is unclear. The CDR3 totals 14 residues. Looked up from germline, CDR1 is DFQATT and CDR2 is SNEGSKA (reference sequence). The V end was cut by 2 bases, the J end by 3 bases, with 14 bases between. The CDR3 sequence is CSARRPRPYYEQYF. CDR3 nucleotide sequence: TGCAGTGCTAGACGACCCCGACCCTACTACGAGCAGTACTTC.

This clonotype was counted ten times or more. J is TRBJ2-5 and V is TRBV10-3; weak D call: TRBD2 (6 bases). Trimming shortened V by 3 bases and J by 4 bases, and 15 bases separated the two germline ends. Germline V gene lookup returns CDR1 ENHRY and CDR2 SYGVKD. The CDR3 extends over 15 amino acids. CDR3 DNA: TGTGCCATCAGTGAAGGCGGGGCAGTATCAGAGACCCAGTACTTC. Its translation: CAISEGGAVSETQYF.

Details on this clonotype: One junction end does not reproduce the germline sequence, and a read error may be involved. The chain links TRBV7-4 to TRBJ2-5; 14 bases align to TRBD2. The CDR3 runs 17 residues. CDR1 is SGHVT, CDR2 SQSDAQ, per germline. CDR3 bases: TGTGCCAGCAGCTACAAACGTGGACTAGCGGGAGGAGAGGCCCAGTACTTC. This translates into CASSYKRGLAGGEAQYF.

This clonotype occurred many times. V usage is TRBV29-1 and J usage is TRBJ1-6; D perhaps matches TRBD1 (5 bases). Deletions cut 6 bases from V and 8 bases from J, with 20 bases between. The CDR3 runs to 15 residues. Germline values: CDR1 SQVTM, CDR2 ANQGSEA. The CDR3 sequence is CSVKAGLGVDSPLHF. Written as DNA, the CDR3 is TGCAGCGTCAAGGCAGGCCTGGGGGTAGATTCACCCCTCCACTTT.

This clonotype came up many times. The chain uses TRBV10-1 and TRBJ1-5; D not resolved. This CDR3 is built from 15 residues. With 9 bases removed from V and 0 bases from J, the gap between germline ends came to 15 bases. The germline V gene encodes CDR1 WNHNN and CDR2 SYGVQD (reference sequence). The CDR3 DNA is TGCGCCAGAAGAGGACGGGCTTATAGCAATCAGCCCCAGCATTTT. Its translation is CARRGRAYSNQPQHF.

The chain joins TRBV5-1 to TRBJ1-5, with D perhaps matching TRBD1 (5 bases). This CDR3 has 13 residues. V lost 3 bases and J 11 bases, leaving 15 bases between the germline ends. CDR1 and CDR2 (germline): SGHRS, YFSETQ. The CDR3 here is CASSYQLGGAQHF. CDR3 in DNA: TGCGCCAGCAGCTATCAACTCGGGGGGGCCCAGCATTTT.

The chain carries TRBV6-1 and TRBJ1-1; no definite D call. V lost 2 bases and J lost 10, with 5 bases in between. CDR3 length: 10 amino acids. CDR1 is MNHNS and CDR2 is SASEGT in the germline V gene. This chain's CDR3 is CASSEFVAFF. In nucleotides, the CDR3 is TGTGCCAGCAGTGAATTCGTAGCTTTCTTT.